This T cell receptor beta chain was documented in a study of T cell responses to AZD1222 COVID-19 vaccine. The CDR3 totals 16 residues. The ends lost 3 bases at V and 7 bases at J; junction bases unmatched: 11. Germline CDR1 reads MGHRA; CDR2 reads YSYEKL. The assay was immunoSEQ multiplex PCR, and TCRdb's table has in-frame clones only and misses some. The sample carries 150,000 to 200,000 clones, around 94% recorded once. Second-dose intervals of approximately 4 or approximately 12 weeks were pooled. With regard to this clone: Its antigen remains unidentified.

Points from the study as a whole: Most donors were white British and more were female, and clonal diversity was possibly underestimated. It was only after the peak T cell response that any repertoires were sampled.

The sequences come from peripheral blood, collected 28 days after the second AZD1222 dose. V and J are TRBV4-1 and TRBJ2-1, with 8 bases lining up with TRBD1. This TCR came from an adult who received the AZD1222 COVID-19 vaccine. As DNA, the CDR3 is TGCGCCAGCAGCCACATTGGCAGGGGGCGAAAAAATGAGCAGTTCTTC. Amino acids: CASSHIGRGRKNEQFF.